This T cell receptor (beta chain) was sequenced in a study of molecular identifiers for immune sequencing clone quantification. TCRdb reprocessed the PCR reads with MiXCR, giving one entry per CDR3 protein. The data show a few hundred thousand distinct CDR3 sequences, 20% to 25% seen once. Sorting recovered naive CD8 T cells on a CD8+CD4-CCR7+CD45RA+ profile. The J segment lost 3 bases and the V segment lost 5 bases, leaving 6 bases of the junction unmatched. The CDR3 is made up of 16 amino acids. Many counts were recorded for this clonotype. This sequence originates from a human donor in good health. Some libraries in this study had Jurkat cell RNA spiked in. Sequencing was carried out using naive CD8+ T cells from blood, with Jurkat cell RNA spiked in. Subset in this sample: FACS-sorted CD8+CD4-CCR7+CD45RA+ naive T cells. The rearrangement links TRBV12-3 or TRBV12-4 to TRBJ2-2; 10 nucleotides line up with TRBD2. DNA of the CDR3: TGTGCCAGCAGTCCCGGAGCGGGAGGGTACACCGGGGAGCTGTTTTTT. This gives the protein CASSPGAGGYTGELFF.